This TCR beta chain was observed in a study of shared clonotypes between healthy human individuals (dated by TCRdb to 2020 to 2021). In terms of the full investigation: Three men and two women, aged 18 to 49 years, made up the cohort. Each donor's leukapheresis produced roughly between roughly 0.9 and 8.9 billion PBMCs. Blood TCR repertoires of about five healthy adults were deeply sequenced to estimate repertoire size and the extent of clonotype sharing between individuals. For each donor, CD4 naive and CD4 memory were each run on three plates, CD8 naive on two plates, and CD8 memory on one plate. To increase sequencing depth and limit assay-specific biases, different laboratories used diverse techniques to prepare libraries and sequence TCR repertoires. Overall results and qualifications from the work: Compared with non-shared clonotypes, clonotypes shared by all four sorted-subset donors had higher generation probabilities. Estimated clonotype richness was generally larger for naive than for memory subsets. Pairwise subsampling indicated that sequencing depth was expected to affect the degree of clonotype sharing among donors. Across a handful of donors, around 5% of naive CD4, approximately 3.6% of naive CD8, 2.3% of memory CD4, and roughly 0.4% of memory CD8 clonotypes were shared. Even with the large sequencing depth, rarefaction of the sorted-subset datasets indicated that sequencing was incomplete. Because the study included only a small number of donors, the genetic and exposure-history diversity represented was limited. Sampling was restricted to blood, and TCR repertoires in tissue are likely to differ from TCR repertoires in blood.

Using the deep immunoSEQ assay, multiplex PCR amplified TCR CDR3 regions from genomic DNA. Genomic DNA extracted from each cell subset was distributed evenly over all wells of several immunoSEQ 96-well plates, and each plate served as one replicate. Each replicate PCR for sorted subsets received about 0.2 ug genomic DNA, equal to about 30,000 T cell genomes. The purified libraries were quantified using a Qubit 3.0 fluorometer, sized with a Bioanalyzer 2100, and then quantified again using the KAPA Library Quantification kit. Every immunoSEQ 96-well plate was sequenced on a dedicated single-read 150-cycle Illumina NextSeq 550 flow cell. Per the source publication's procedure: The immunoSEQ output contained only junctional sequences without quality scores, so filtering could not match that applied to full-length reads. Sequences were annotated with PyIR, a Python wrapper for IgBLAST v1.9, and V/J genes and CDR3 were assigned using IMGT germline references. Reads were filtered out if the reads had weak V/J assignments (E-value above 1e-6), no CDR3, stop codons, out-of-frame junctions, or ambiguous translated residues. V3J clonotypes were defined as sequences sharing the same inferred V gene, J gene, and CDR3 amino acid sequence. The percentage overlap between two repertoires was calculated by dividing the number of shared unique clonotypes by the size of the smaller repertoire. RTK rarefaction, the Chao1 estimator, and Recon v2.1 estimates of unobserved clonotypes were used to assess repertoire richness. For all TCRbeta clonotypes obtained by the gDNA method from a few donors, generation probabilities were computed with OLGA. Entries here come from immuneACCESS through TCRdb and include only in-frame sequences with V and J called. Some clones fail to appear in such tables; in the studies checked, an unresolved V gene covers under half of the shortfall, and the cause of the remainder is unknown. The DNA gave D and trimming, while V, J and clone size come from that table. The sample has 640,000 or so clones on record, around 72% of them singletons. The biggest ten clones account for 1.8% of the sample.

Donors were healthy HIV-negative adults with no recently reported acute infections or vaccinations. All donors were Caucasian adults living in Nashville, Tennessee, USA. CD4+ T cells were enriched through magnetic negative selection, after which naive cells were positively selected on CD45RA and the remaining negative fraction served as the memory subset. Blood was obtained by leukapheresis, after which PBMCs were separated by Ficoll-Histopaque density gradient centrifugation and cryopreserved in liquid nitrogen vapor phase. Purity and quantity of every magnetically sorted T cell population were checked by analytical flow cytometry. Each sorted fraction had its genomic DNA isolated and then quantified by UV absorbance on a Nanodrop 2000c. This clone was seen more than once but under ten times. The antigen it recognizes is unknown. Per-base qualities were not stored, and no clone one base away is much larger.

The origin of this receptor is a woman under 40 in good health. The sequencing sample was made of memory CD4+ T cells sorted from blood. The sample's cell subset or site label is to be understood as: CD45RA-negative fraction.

In nucleotides, the sequence is TGTGCCAGCAACCGGGACAGCAACTACAATGAGCAGTTCTTC. It specifies CASNRDSNYNEQFF. The rearranged chain carries TRBV7-9 and TRBJ2-1, with 7 bases matching TRBD1. The CDR3 runs 14 amino acids, cysteine and phenylalanine included. Only the CDR3 portion is preserved as DNA: 42 bases, with reading frame beginning at the first base. V is trimmed back by 7 bases and J by 3 bases, and the junction contains 6 bases that no gene match accounts for. CDR1 and CDR2, looked up from the germline V gene (reference sequence), are SEHNR and FQNEAQ.